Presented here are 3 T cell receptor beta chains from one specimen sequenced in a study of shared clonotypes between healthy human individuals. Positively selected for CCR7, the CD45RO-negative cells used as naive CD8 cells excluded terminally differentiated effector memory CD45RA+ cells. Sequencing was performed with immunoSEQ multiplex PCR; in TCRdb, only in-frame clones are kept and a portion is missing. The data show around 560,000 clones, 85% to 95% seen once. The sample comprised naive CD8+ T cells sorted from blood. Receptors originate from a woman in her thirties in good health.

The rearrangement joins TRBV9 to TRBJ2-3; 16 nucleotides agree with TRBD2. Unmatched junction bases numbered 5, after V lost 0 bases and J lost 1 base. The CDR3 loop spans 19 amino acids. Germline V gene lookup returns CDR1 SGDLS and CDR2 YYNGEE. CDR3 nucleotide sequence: TGTGCCAGCAGCGTAGCGGGACTAGCGGGAGGGCCAGGCACAGATACGCAGTATTTT. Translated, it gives CASSVAGLAGGPGTDTQYF.

The CDR3 DNA reads TGTGCCAGCAGCTTCAATATCGCGGGAGGCTACGAGCAGTACTTC. This translates into CASSFNIAGGYEQYF. V and J are TRBV5-5 and TRBJ2-7, with TRBD2 identical over 8 bases. Germline loops: CDR1 SGHKS, CDR2 YYEKEE (reference sequence). The CDR3 is 15 residues long. V trimming: 2 bases; J trimming: 3 bases; junction bases outside the gene matches: 7.

CDR3 residues: CASSLYYNEKLFF. The CDR3 DNA is TGTGCCAGCAGTTTATACTATAATGAAAAACTGTTTTTT. The chain has TRBV28 and TRBJ1-4; D not certain. Trimming stripped 1 base from V and 4 bases from J, with 4 bases between. Germline-derived CDR1 and CDR2 are MDHEN and SYDVKM. This CDR3 comprises 13 residues.